Shown below are 26 T cell receptor beta chains from a single sample sequenced in a study of response to subunit inactivated influenza vaccine. One entry per CDR3 protein, called by TCRdb with MiXCR from the RT-PCR reads. The sample consists of more than 700,000 distinct CDR3 sequences, around 20% of them appearing once. The sequencing here drew on PBMCs from blood, taken roughly 5 days after vaccination. The receptors were gathered from a man aged 50 to 60 who received an inactivated influenza vaccine.

The sample holds a few counts of this clonotype. This sequence joins TRBV15 and TRBJ2-7; perhaps TRBD1 as D (6 bases). CDR1 is LNHNV and CDR2 is YYDKDF in the germline V gene (reference sequence). CDR3 length: 14 amino acids. V was clipped by 5 bases and J by 3 bases, with 14 bases between them. The chain's CDR3 is CATSSTGHSYEQYF. CDR3 nucleotides: TGTGCCACCAGCTCTACGGGACACAGCTACGAGCAGTACTTC.

This clonotype was picked up a small number of times. The chain joins TRBV10-3 to TRBJ2-2, with TRBD1 matching over 7 bases. V lost 3 bases and J lost 6; bases outside the gene matches: 4. Germline CDR1 reads ENHRY; CDR2 reads SYGVKD. The CDR3 has 14 residues. The CDR3, as DNA: TGTGCCATCAGTGACGGGCAGGGGGCCGGGGAGCTGTTTTTT. It specifies CAISDGQGAGELFF.

V gene TRBV7-9 combines with J gene TRBJ2-3, with D perhaps assigned TRBD1 or TRBD2 (5 bases each). The CDR3 loop spans 15 amino acids. Germline V CDR1 and CDR2: SEHNR, FQNEAQ (reference sequence). Trimming took off 1 base at V and 3 bases at J, with 11 bases between the two ends. In DNA form, the CDR3 reads TGTGCCAGCAGCTTAGTGTGGGACGATACAGATACGCAGTATTTT. Amino acids: CASSLVWDDTDTQYF.

This clonotype was picked up many times. CDR3 amino acids: CASSERDRTYEQYF. CDR3 bases: TGTGCCAGCAGCGAAAGGGACAGAACCTACGAGCAGTACTTC. This chain uses TRBV11-2 with TRBJ2-7; 7 bases align to TRBD1. Germline V gene data show CDR1 as SGHAT and CDR2 as FQNNGV. V was clipped by 5 bases and J by 2 bases; unmatched bases: 6. This CDR3 has 14 residues.

This chain connects TRBV12-3 or TRBV12-4 to TRBJ2-7; D gene unclear. Trimming removed 5 bases from V and 6 bases from J, with 11 bases in between. The length of the CDR3 is 12 residues. The CDR3 reads CASSRHMAEQYF. The CDR3 nucleotides read TGTGCCAGCAGTCGGCACATGGCCGAGCAGTACTTC.

This clonotype was seen a few times. The gene calls are TRBV11-2 and TRBJ2-3; 8 nucleotides agree with TRBD2. With 4 bases clipped from V and 3 bases from J, the junction kept 12 bases outside the gene matches. There are 17 residues in the CDR3. Looked up from germline, CDR1 is SGHAT and CDR2 is FQNNGV. The CDR3 here is CASSSSFRTSNTDTQYF. The CDR3 region has the DNA TGTGCCAGCAGCTCCTCCTTTAGGACTAGCAATACAGATACGCAGTATTTT.

This clonotype was counted a few times. This sequence joins TRBV5-1 and TRBJ1-5; D uncertain. This CDR3 has 15 residues. Germline V gene lookup returns CDR1 SGHRS and CDR2 YFSETQ. The V end lost 0 bases, the J end lost 2 bases, and 9 bases lay between the germline ends. The DNA for the CDR3 is TGCGCCAGCAGCTTGGGGAATTACGGCAATCAGCCCCAGCATTTT. Translation gives CASSLGNYGNQPQHF.

This clonotype was found a few times. V and J are TRBV7-9 and TRBJ2-7; D is perhaps TRBD1 or TRBD2 (5 bases each). Between the trimmed V and J ends, which lost 5 bases and 4 bases, there was a span of 15 bases. CDR3 length: 14 amino acids. Per germline, CDR1 SEHNR and CDR2 FQNEAQ (reference sequence). The CDR3 loop reads CASSPHGGGYEQYF. The CDR3 region has the DNA TGTGCCAGCAGCCCCCATGGTGGGGGTTACGAGCAGTACTTC. Supplemented by reference TRBV7-9 and TRBJ2-7, the full variable domain reads DTGVSQNPRHKITKRGQNVTFRCDPISEHNRLYWYRQTLGQGPEFLTYFQNEAQLEKSRLLSDRFSAERPKGSFSTLEIQRTEQGDSAMYLCASSPHGGGYEQYFGPGTRLTVT.

This clonotype has only a few counts. The chain has TRBV20-1 and TRBJ2-1, with D perhaps matching TRBD1 (5 bases). The germline V and J ends were trimmed by 3 bases and 3 bases, with 12 bases remaining between them. CDR3 length equals 14 residues. CDR1 and CDR2 from the germline V gene are DFQATT and SNEGSKA (reference sequence). The CDR3 DNA is TGCAGTGCTAGGGTAGCAGGGAACTACAATGAGCAGTTCTTC. This translates into CSARVAGNYNEQFF.

The V call is TRBV13, the J call TRBJ2-7, with D unclear. Germline V gene data show CDR1 as PRHDT and CDR2 as FYEKMQ (reference sequence). This CDR3 contains 14 residues. The germline V and J ends were trimmed by 3 bases and 2 bases, with 11 bases remaining between them. The CDR3 region has the DNA TGTGCCAGCAGCTTGGGTGTAGACCCCTACGAGCAGTACTTC. It codes for CASSLGVDPYEQYF.

The chain links TRBV7-6 to TRBJ2-2; D is uncertain. The CDR3 has 15 residues. V was shortened by 0 bases and J by 5 bases, with 10 bases between the two germline ends. The germline gives CDR1 SGHVS, CDR2 FNYEAQ. CDR3 sequence reads: CASSLADRQTGELFF. DNA of the CDR3: TGTGCCAGCAGCTTAGCGGACCGTCAAACCGGGGAGCTGTTTTTT.

This clonotype was detected only a few times. V gene TRBV12-3 or TRBV12-4 combines with J gene TRBJ1-5, with D hard to call. V shed 3 bases and J shed 0 bases, with 9 bases lying between them. The CDR3 sequence is 15 residues long. The CDR3 here is CASSFIQSSNQPQHF. The CDR3 DNA sequence: TGTGCCAGCAGTTTCATACAGTCTAGCAATCAGCCCCAGCATTTT.

This clonotype has a count of ten or more. The chain joins TRBV7-9 to TRBJ1-5; 7 bases align to TRBD1. Germline CDR1 SEHNR, CDR2 FQNEAQ (reference sequence). The junction had 2 bases not matched to a gene; V was cut back by 3 bases and J by 0 bases. The CDR3 runs 15 residues. CDR3 region: CASSLGTDSNQPQHF. The CDR3 DNA reads TGTGCCAGCAGCTTGGGGACAGATAGCAATCAGCCCCAGCATTTT.

This clonotype was observed a handful of times. CDR3: CASPKGTSVTFTDTQYF. The CDR3 DNA reads as TGTGCCAGCCCGAAGGGGACTAGCGTAACATTCACAGATACGCAGTATTTT. J is TRBJ2-3 and V is TRBV7-6; TRBD2 matches at 10 bases. Trimming cost V 8 bases and J 2 bases; bases outside gene matches: 13. This CDR3 has 17 amino acids. CDR1 SGHVS and CDR2 FNYEAQ come from the germline V gene.

The V and J genes are TRBV7-3 and TRBJ2-3, with D maybe TRBD2 (5 bases). Trimming left V 5 bases short and J 4 bases short, with 13 bases between. The CDR3 runs to 14 residues. Germline-derived CDR1 and CDR2 are SGHTA and FQGTGA. This chain's CDR3 is CASSLNGIPDTQYF. Written as DNA, the CDR3 is TGTGCCAGCAGCCTCAACGGGATTCCAGATACGCAGTATTTT.

This chain uses TRBV6-5 with TRBJ2-7; no clear D. The CDR3 consists of 14 residues. Trimming removed 3 bases from V and 6 bases from J, with 15 bases in between. Germline loops: CDR1 MNHEY, CDR2 SVGAGI. CDR3 nucleotide sequence: TGTGCCAGCAGTTATTACGGCCCTTCCGGCGAGCAGTACTTC. Translating it yields CASSYYGPSGEQYF.

Ten or more counts support this clonotype. The chain uses TRBV5-1 and TRBJ1-2, with D possibly TRBD1 on 5 matching bases. Germline CDR1 and CDR2: SGHRS and YFSETQ. Trimming pared 0 bases from V and 1 base from J, leaving 10 bases between. There are 15 residues in the CDR3. CDR3 amino acids: CASSLDRTDNYGYTF. The CDR3 bases are TGCGCCAGCAGCTTGGACAGGACCGATAACTATGGCTACACCTTC. Variable domain in full (rest from reference TRBV5-1 and TRBJ1-2): KAGVTQTPRYLIKTRGQQVTLSCSPISGHRSVSWYQQTPGQGLQFLFEYFSETQRNKGNFPGRFSGRQFSNSRSEMNVSTLELGDSALYLCASSLDRTDNYGYTFGSGTRLTVV.

This clonotype was counted between two and nine times. The chain recombines TRBV5-1 with TRBJ2-3; 10 bases line up with TRBD1. CDR1 and CDR2 from the germline V gene are SGHRS and YFSETQ. J lost 6 bases, V lost 4 bases, and 8 bases had no gene match. The CDR3 loop spans 15 amino acids. The CDR3 DNA is TGCGCCAGCAGCAAAGACAGGGGGCGCCCCGATACGCAGTATTTT. This sequence encodes CASSKDRGRPDTQYF.

This clonotype was seen ten or more times. The CDR3 coding sequence is TGTGCCAGCAGTGGCAGGGGTAGCTATGGCTACACCTTC. Its protein product is CASSGRGSYGYTF. The chain combines TRBV6-1 with TRBJ1-2, with D possibly matching TRBD1 (6 bases). The CDR3 contains 13 residues. Trimming took off 4 bases at V and 4 bases at J, with 10 bases between the two ends. CDR1 is MNHNS and CDR2 is SASEGT in the germline V gene.

This chain links TRBV6-5 with TRBJ2-3; D is perhaps TRBD2 (5 bases). The CDR3 is made up of 14 amino acids. Trimming shortened V by 4 bases and J by 4 bases, and 12 bases separated the two germline ends. The germline CDR1 and CDR2 sequences are MNHEY and SVGAGI. The CDR3 reads CASSSGIGADTQYF. DNA for the CDR3: TGTGCCAGCAGTTCCGGGATCGGCGCAGATACGCAGTATTTT.

This clonotype was counted ten times or more. This chain uses TRBV14 with TRBJ2-7, with D perhaps TRBD1 (6 bases). CDR1 and CDR2 from the germline V gene are SGHDN and FVKESK. V was pared by 4 bases and J by 2 bases, with 15 bases between. The CDR3 has 15 amino acids. The CDR3, as DNA: TGTGCCAGCAGCCCCGGGGACAACCGCGCCTACGAGCAGTACTTC. This sequence encodes CASSPGDNRAYEQYF. Drawing the rest from reference TRBV14 and TRBJ2-7, the complete variable domain is EAGVTQFPSHSVIEKGQTVTLRCDPISGHDNLYWYRRVMGKEIKFLLHFVKESKQDESGMPNNRFLAERTGGTYSTLKVQPAELEDSGVYFCASSPGDNRAYEQYFGPGTRLTVT.

This clonotype has more than one count but fewer than ten. The chain couples TRBV12-3 or TRBV12-4 to TRBJ1-3; D might be TRBD1 (5 bases). The CDR3 length is 14 residues. V gave up 5 bases and J gave up 4 bases, with 12 bases separating them. Here the CDR3 reads CASSQGMYGNTIYF. The CDR3 DNA sequence: TGTGCCAGCAGTCAGGGCATGTACGGAAACACCATATATTTT.

V is TRBV5-5 and J is TRBJ2-1; the D is unclear. CDR3 length: 13 amino acids. Trimming removed 3 bases at V and 2 bases at J, with 6 bases between. Germline values: CDR1 SGHKS, CDR2 YYEKEE (reference sequence). The CDR3 region has the DNA TGTGCCAGCAGCTCGGCCCCCTACAATGAGCAGTTCTTC. Residues: CASSSAPYNEQFF. The variable domain in full, with the rest retrieved from reference TRBV5-5 and TRBJ2-1, is DAGVTQSPTHLIKTRGQQVTLRCSPISGHKSVSWYQQVLGQGPQFIFQYYEKEERGRGNFPDRFSARQFPNYSSELNVNALLLGDSALYLCASSSAPYNEQFFGPGTRLTVL.

Only one count was recorded for this clonotype. A read error may be the cause here, since a much bigger clone is one base away. The V call is TRBV28, the J call TRBJ1-1; 9 bases line up with TRBD1. The V and J ends lost 0 bases and 6 bases, in that order; junction bases with no gene match: 5. The germline CDR1 and CDR2 sequences are MDHEN and SYDVKM. The CDR3 runs to 15 residues. The CDR3, as DNA: TGTGCCAGCAGTTTATGGGGACAGGGAAGGGCTGAAGCTTTCTTT. Its translation is CASSLWGQGRAEAFF.

This clonotype was counted between two and nine times. The chain links TRBV25-1 to TRBJ2-1; D is ambiguous. The V gene lost 6 bases and the J gene lost 4 bases, with 7 bases spanning the gap. The CDR3 runs to 12 residues. In germline, CDR1 is MGHDK, CDR2 SYGVNS. In nucleotides, the CDR3 is TGTGCCAGCAGAAACAGATACAATGAGCAGTTCTTC. This gives the protein CASRNRYNEQFF. Using reference TRBV25-1 and TRBJ2-1 for the parts outside the CDR3, the full variable domain is EADIYQTPRYLVIGTGKKITLECSQTMGHDKMYWYQQDPGMELHLIHYSYGVNSTEKGDLSSESTVSRIRTEHFPLTLESARPSHTSQYLCASRNRYNEQFFGPGTRLTVL.

This clonotype was counted only a few times. V is TRBV7-2 and J is TRBJ2-5, with 8 positions matching TRBD1. Germline CDR1 reads SGHTA; CDR2 reads FQGNSA. The trim removed 2 bases at V and 5 bases at J, leaving 4 bases unmatched. This CDR3 spans 14 amino acids. In DNA form, the CDR3 reads TGTGCCAGCAGCTTATCGGACAGGGTGGAGACCCAGTACTTC. Translated: CASSLSDRVETQYF.